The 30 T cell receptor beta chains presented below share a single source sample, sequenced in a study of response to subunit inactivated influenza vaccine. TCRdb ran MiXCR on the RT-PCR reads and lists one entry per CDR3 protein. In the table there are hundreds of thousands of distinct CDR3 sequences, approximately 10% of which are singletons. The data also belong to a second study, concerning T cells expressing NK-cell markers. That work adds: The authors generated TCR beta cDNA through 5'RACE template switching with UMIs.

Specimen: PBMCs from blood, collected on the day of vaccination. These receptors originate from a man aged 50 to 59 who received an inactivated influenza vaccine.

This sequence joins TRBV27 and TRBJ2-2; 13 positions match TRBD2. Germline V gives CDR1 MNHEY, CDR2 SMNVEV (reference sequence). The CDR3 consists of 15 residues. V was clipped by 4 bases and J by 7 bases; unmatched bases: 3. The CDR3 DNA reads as TGTGCCAGCAGTTCCGGACTAGCGGGGGTCGGGGAGCTGTTTTTT. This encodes CASSSGLAGVGELFF.

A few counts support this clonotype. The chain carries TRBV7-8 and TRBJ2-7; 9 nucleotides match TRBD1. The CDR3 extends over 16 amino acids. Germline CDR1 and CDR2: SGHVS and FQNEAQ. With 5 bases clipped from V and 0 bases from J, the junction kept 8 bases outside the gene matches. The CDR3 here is CASSIPRTGVSYEQYF. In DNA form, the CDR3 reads TGTGCCAGCAGCATTCCGCGGACAGGGGTCTCCTACGAGCAGTACTTC.

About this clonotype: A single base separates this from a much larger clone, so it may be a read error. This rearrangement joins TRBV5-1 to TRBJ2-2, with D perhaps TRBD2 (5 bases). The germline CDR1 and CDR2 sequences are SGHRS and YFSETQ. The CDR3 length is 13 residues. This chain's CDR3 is CASSSLGTGELSF. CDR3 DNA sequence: TGCGCCAGCAGTTCACTGGGCACCGGGGAGCTGTCTTTT.

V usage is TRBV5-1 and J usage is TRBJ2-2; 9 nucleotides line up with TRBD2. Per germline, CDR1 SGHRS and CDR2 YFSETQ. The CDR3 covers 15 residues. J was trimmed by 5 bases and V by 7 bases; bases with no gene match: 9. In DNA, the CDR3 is TGCGCCAGCTCCCCCGGGACTAGCACGACCGGGGAGCTGTTTTTT. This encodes CASSPGTSTTGELFF.

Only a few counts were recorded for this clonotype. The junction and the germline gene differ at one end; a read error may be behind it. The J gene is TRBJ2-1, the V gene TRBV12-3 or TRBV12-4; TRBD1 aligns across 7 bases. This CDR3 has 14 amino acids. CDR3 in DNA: TGTGCCAGCACTTTACAGGGGACCTACAATGAGCAGTTCTTC. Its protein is CASTLQGTYNEQFF.

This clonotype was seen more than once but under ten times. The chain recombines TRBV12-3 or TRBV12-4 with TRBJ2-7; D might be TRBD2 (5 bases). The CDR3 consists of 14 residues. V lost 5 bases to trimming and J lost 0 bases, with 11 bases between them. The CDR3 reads CASSPSYSSYEQYF. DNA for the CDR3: TGTGCCAGCAGTCCTAGCTACAGCTCCTACGAGCAGTACTTC.

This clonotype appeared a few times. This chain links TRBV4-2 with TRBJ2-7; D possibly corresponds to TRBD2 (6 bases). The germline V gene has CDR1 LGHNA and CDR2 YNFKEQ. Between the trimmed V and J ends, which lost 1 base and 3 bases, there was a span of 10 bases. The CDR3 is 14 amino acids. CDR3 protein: CASSQGRGNYEQYF. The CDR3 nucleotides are TGTGCCAGCAGCCAAGGGAGGGGAAACTACGAGCAGTACTTC.

The CDR3 loop is CASSLGRDGEQFF. The DNA of the CDR3 is TGTGCCAGCAGCTTAGGTCGTGACGGTGAGCAGTTCTTC. The V call is TRBV7-9, the J call TRBJ2-1; D is ambiguous. This CDR3 has 13 amino acids. Germline CDR1 reads SEHNR; CDR2 reads FQNEAQ (reference sequence). With 1 base removed from V and 9 bases from J, the gap between germline ends came to 10 bases.

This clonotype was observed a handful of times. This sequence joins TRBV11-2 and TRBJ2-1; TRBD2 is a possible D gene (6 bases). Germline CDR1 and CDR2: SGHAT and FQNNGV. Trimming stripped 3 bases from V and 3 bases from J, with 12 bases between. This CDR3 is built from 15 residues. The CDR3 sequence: CASSFFGGDYNEQFF. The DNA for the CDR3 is TGTGCCAGCAGCTTCTTCGGAGGGGACTACAATGAGCAGTTCTTC.

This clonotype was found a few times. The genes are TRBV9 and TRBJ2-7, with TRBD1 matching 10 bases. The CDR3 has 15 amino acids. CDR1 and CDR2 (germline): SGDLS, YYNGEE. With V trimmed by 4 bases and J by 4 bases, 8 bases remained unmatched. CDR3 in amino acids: CASSPQTGGYYEQYF. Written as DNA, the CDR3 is TGTGCCAGCAGCCCCCAGACAGGGGGCTATTACGAGCAGTACTTC.

The CDR3 DNA reads as TGCGCCAGCAGCCAGCAGGGGGCTTACACTGAAGCTTTCTTT. It translates to CASSQQGAYTEAFF. The chain is built from TRBV5-1 and TRBJ1-1; 8 nucleotides agree with TRBD1. Germline V gene lookup returns CDR1 SGHRS and CDR2 YFSETQ. There are 14 residues in the CDR3. Trimming cost V 4 bases and J 3 bases; bases outside gene matches: 5.

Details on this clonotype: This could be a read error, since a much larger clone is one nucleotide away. The CDR3 DNA follows: TGCGCCAGCAGCTTGGATGTCGGTACGGGGCTGGGGAAGGAGCAGTTCTTC. Translation gives CASSLDVGTGLGKEQFF. The chain couples TRBV5-1 to TRBJ2-1; the D gene could be TRBD1 or TRBD2 (5 bases each). The V gene lost 0 bases and the J gene lost 10 bases, with 23 bases spanning the gap. The CDR3 loop spans 17 amino acids. Germline-derived CDR1 and CDR2 are SGHRS and YFSETQ.

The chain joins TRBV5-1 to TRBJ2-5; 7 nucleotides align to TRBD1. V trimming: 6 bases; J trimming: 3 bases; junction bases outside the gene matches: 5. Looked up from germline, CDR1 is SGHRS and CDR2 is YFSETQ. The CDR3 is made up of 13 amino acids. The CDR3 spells CASNLDREETQYF. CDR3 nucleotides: TGCGCCAGCAACCTCGACAGGGAAGAGACCCAGTACTTC.

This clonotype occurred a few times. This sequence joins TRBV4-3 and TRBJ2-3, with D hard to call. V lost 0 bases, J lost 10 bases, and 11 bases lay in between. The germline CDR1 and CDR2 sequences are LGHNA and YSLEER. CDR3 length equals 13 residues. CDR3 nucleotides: TGCGCCAGCAGCCAAGATATTGATCGGGCGCAGTATTTT. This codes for CASSQDIDRAQYF.

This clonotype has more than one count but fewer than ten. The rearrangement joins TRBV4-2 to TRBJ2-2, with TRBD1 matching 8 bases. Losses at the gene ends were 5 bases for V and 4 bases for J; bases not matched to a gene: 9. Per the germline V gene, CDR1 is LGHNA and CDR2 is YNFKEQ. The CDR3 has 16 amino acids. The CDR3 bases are TGTGCCAGCAGCAAAGGGAGACAGGGGTCCACCGGGGAGCTGTTTTTT. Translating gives CASSKGRQGSTGELFF.

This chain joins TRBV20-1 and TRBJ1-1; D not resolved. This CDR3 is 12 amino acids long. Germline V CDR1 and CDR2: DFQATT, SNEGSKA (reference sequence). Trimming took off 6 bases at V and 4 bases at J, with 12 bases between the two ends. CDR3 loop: CSAYGDSTEAFF. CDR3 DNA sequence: TGCAGTGCCTACGGGGATAGCACTGAAGCTTTCTTT.

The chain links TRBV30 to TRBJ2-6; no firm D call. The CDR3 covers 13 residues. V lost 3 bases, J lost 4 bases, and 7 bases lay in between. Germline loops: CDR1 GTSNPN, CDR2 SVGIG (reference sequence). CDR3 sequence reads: CAWRPNGANVLTF. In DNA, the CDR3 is TGTGCCTGGAGACCCAACGGGGCCAACGTCCTGACTTTC. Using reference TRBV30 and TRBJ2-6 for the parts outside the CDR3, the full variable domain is SQTIHQWPATLVQPVGSPLSLECTVEGTSNPNLYWYRQAAGRGLQLLFYSVGIGQISSEVPQNLSASRPQDRQFILSSKKLLLSDSGFYLCAWRPNGANVLTFGAGSRLTVL.

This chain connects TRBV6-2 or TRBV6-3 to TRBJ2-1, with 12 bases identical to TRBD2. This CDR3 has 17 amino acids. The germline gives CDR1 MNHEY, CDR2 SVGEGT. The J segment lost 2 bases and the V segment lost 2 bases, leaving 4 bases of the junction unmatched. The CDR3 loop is CASSYRTSGTAYNEQFF. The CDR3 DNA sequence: TGTGCCAGCAGTTACCGGACTAGCGGGACGGCCTACAATGAGCAGTTCTTC.

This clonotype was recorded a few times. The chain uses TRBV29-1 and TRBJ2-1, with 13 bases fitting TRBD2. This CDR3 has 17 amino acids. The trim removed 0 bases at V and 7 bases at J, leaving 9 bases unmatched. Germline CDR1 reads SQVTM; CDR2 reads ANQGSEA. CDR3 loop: CSVEDPGLAGVGNEQFF. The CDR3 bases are TGCAGCGTTGAAGATCCAGGACTAGCGGGAGTGGGGAATGAGCAGTTCTTC.

The CDR3 bases are TGTGCCACCAGCAGAGACCGGCAGACGCAGTATTTT. As protein: CATSRDRQTQYF. The rearrangement uses TRBV15 and TRBJ2-3; D not resolved. The V and J ends lost 0 bases and 9 bases respectively, with 7 bases between them. The CDR3 sequence is 12 residues long. In germline, CDR1 is LNHNV, CDR2 YYDKDF (reference sequence). Using reference TRBV15 and TRBJ2-3 for the parts outside the CDR3, the full variable domain is DAMVIQNPRYQVTQFGKPVTLSCSQTLNHNVMYWYQQKSSQAPKLLFHYYDKDFNNEADTPDNFQSRRPNTSFCFLDIRSPGLGDTAMYLCATSRDRQTQYFGPGTRLTVL.

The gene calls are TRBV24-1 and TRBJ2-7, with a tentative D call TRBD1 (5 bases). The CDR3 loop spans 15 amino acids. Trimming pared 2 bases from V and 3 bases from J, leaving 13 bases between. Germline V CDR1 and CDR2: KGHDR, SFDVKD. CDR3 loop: CATSDSTRQHYEQYF. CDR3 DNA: TGTGCCACCAGTGATTCTACACGACAGCACTACGAGCAGTACTTC.

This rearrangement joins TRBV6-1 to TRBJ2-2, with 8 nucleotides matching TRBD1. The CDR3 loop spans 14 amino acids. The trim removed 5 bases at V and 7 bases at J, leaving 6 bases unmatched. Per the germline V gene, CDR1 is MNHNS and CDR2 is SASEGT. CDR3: CASSPQGAGGELFF. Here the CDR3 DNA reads TGTGCCAGCAGTCCCCAGGGGGCAGGCGGGGAGCTGTTTTTT.

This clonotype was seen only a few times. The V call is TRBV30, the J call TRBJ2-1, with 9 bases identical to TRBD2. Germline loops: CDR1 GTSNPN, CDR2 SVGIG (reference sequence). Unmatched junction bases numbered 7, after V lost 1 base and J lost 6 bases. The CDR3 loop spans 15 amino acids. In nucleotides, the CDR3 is TGTGCCTGGAGTGAAGGGACTAGCCGGTTCAATGAGCAGTTCTTC. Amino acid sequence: CAWSEGTSRFNEQFF.

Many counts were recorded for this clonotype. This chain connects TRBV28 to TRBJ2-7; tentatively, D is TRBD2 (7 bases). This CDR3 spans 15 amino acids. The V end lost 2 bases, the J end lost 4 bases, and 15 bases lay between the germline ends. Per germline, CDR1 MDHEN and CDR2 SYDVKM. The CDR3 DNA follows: TGTGCCAGCAGTTTACCCGACGGGGGGCGATACGAGCAGTACTTC. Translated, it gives CASSLPDGGRYEQYF.

CDR3 sequence: CASSLVEGTNEKLFF. In DNA, the CDR3 is TGTGCCAGCAGCTTAGTCGAAGGAACTAATGAAAAACTGTTTTTT. The chain joins TRBV7-9 to TRBJ1-4; no clear D gene. The CDR3 covers 15 residues. Between the trimmed V and J ends, which lost 1 base and 1 base, there was a span of 7 bases. CDR1 and CDR2 (germline): SEHNR, FQNEAQ (reference sequence). The full variable domain, rest sourced from reference TRBV7-9 and TRBJ1-4, is DTGVSQNPRHKITKRGQNVTFRCDPISEHNRLYWYRQTLGQGPEFLTYFQNEAQLEKSRLLSDRFSAERPKGSFSTLEIQRTEQGDSAMYLCASSLVEGTNEKLFFGSGTQLSVL.

The CDR3 loop is CASSLAFASGRTTDTQYF. The DNA for the CDR3 is TGTGCCAGCAGCTTAGCTTTCGCTAGCGGGAGGACCACAGATACGCAGTATTTT. The chain joins TRBV7-6 to TRBJ2-3, with 11 nucleotides matching TRBD2. This CDR3 spans 18 amino acids. J was trimmed by 2 bases and V by 0 bases; bases with no gene match: 7. Per germline, CDR1 SGHVS and CDR2 FNYEAQ. The whole variable domain, remainder taken from reference TRBV7-6 and TRBJ2-3, is GAGVSQSPRYKVTKRGQDVALRCDPISGHVSLYWYRQALGQGPEFLTYFNYEAQQDKSGLPNDRFSAERPEGSISTLTIQRTEQRDSAMYRCASSLAFASGRTTDTQYFGPGTRLTVL.

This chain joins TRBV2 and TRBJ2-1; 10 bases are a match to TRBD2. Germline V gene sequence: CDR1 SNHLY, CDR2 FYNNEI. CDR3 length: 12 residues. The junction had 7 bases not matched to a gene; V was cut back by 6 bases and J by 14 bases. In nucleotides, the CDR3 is TGTGCCAGCAGGGTTACTAGCGGGACGGAGTTCTTC. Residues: CASRVTSGTEFF.

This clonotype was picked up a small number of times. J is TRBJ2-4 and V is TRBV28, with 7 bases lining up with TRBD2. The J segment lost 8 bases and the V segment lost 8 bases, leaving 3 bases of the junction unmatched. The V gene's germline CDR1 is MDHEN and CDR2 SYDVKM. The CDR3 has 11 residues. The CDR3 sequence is CASLRGDIQYF. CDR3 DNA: TGTGCCAGCCTCCGGGGGGACATTCAGTACTTC.

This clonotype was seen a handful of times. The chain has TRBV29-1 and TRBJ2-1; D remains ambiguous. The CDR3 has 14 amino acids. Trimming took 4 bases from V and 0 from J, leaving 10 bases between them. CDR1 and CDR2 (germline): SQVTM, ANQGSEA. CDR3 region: CSVGSESSYNEQFF. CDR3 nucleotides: TGCAGCGTTGGATCAGAAAGCTCCTACAATGAGCAGTTCTTC.

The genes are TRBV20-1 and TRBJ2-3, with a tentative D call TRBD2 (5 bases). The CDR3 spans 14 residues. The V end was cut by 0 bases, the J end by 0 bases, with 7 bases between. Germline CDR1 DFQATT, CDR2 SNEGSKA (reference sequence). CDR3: CSARERGSTDTQYF. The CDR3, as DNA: TGCAGTGCTAGAGAACGCGGGAGCACAGATACGCAGTATTTT.